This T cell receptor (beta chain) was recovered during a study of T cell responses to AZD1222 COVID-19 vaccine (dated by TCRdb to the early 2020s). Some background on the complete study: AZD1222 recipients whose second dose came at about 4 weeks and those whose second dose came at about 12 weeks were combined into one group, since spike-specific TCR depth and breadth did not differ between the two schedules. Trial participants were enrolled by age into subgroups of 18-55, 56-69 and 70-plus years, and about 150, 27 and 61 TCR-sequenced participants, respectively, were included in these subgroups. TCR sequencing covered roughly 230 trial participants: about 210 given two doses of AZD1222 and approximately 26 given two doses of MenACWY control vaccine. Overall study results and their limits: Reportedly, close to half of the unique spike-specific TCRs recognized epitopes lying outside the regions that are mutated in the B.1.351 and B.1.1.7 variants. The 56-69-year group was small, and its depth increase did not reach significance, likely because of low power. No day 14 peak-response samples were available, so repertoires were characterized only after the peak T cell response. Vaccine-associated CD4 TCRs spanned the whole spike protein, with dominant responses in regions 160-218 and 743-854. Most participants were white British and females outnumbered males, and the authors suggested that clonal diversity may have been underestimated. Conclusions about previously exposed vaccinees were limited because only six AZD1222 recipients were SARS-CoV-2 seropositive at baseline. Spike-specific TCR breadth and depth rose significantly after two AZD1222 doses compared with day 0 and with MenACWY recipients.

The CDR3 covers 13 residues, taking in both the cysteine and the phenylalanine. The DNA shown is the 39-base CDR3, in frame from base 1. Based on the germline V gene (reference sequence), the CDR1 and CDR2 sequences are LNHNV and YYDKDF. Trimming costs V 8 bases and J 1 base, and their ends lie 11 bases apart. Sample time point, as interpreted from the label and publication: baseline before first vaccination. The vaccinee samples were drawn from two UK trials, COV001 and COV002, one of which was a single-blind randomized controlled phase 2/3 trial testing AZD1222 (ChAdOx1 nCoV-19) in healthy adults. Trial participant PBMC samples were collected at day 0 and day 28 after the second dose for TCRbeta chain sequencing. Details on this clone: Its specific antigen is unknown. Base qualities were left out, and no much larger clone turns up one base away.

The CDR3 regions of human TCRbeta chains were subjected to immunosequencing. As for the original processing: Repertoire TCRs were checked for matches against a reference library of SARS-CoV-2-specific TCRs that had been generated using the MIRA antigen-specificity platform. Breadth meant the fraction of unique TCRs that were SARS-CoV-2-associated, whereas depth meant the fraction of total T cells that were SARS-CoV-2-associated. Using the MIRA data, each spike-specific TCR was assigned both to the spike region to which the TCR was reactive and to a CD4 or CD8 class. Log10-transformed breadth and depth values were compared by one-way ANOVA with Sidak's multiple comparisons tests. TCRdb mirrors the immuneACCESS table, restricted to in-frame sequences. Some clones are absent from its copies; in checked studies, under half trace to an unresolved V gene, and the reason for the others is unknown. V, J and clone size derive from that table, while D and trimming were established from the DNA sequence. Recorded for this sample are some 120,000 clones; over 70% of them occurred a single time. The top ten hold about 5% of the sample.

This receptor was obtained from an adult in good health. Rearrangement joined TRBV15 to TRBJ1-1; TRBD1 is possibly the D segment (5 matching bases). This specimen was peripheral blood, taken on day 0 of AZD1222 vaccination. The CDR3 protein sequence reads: CATALDRNTEAFF. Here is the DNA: TGTGCCACCGCCCTTGACAGGAACACTGAAGCTTTCTTT.